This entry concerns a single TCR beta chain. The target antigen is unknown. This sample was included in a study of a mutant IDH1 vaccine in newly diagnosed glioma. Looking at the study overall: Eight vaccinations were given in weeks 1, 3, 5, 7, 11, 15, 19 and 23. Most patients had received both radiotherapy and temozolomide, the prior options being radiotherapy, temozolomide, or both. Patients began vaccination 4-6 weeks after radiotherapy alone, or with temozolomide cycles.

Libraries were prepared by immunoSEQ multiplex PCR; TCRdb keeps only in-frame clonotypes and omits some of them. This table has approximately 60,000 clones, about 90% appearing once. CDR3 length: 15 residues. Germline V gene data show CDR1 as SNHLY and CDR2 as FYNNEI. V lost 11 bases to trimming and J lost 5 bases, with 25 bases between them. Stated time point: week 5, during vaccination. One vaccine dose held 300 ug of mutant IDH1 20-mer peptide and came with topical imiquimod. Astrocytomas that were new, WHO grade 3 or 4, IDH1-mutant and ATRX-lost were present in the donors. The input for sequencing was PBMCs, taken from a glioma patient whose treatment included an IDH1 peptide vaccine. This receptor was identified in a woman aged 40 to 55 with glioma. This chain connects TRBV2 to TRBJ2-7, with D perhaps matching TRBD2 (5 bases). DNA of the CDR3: TGTGCCGGCCACGCGGGTCCCTCGGCCGTCCACGAGCAGTACTTC. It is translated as CAGHAGPSAVHEQYF.